This T cell receptor beta chain was observed in a study of cytomegalovirus exposure and HLA in healthy donors. Measured with immunoSEQ multiplex PCR; TCRdb has only the in-frame clones, and not every one. The sample has under 200,000 clones, about 89% seen once. The study drew the donors from its roughly 120-subject validation cohort, separate from the approximately 700-subject first cohort. This CDR3 is built from 15 residues. Germline assignment: CDR1 MNHEY and CDR2 SVGAGI. The V and J ends lost 0 bases and 3 bases respectively, with 10 bases between them. Notes on the study in general: Specificity of three CMV-associated chains for CMV antigens was verified in vitro.

With regard to this clone: Its antigen remains unknown.

This sequence originates from a woman aged 18 to 35 in good health and CMV-seropositive. The sample taken for sequencing was PBMCs. The V gene is TRBV6-5, the J gene TRBJ2-3; D may be TRBD1 (5 bases). CDR3 sequence: CASSYSGRATDTQYF. The CDR3 nucleotides read TGTGCCAGCAGTTACTCTGGCAGGGCAACAGATACGCAGTATTTT.